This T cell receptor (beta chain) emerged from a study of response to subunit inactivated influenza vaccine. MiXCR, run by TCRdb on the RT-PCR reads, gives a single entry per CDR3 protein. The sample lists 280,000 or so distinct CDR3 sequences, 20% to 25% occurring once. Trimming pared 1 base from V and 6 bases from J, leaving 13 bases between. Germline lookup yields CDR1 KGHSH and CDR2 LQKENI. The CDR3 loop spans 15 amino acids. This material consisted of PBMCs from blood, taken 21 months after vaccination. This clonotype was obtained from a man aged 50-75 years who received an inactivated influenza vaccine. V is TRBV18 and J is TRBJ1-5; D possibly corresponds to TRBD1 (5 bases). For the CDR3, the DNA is TGTGCCAGCTCACCACAACACCGGGGCGGTCAGCCCCAGCATTTT. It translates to CASSPQHRGGQPQHF.